The 4 T cell receptor beta chains presented below share a single source sample, sequenced in a study of cytomegalovirus exposure and HLA in healthy donors. PCR primers comprised 60 Vbeta and 13 Jbeta primers. Data came from immunoSEQ multiplex PCR; TCRdb stores just in-frame clones and leaves some out. The sample has roughly 170,000 clones; 84% are singletons. Sequencing was done on a sample of PBMCs. The receptors stem from a girl aged 2-15 years in good health and CMV-seropositive.

This clone was picked up one time. The V gene is TRBV4-2, the J gene TRBJ2-3, with 7 bases aligning to TRBD2. This CDR3 is built from 16 residues. After removal of 4 bases from V and 5 bases from J, the junction contained 12 bases not matched to a gene. From germline, CDR1 is LGHNA and CDR2 YNFKEQ. The CDR3 DNA sequence: TGTGCCAGCAGCCCCTCGCGAGGCGGGGAGGGAGATACGCAGTATTTT. Translating gives CASSPSRGGEGDTQYF.

The chain carries TRBV6-5 and TRBJ2-7; tentatively, D is TRBD2 (6 bases). Germline V gene sequence: CDR1 MNHEY, CDR2 SVGAGI. This CDR3 is built from 15 residues. Trimming took 5 bases from V and 4 from J, leaving 18 bases between them. This CDR3 reads CASSRRDFGGYEQYF. The CDR3 DNA reads as TGTGCCAGCAGTCGGCGGGACTTCGGAGGGTACGAGCAGTACTTC.

V usage is TRBV6-5 and J usage is TRBJ1-2, with TRBD1 as a possible D gene (6 bases). CDR1 is MNHEY and CDR2 is SVGAGI in the germline V gene. Trimming cost V 6 bases and J 6 bases, with 17 bases left between them. This CDR3 has 14 residues. CDR3 loop: CASSGDRQWDGYTF. CDR3 DNA sequence: TGTGCCAGCAGCGGTGACAGGCAATGGGATGGCTACACCTTC.

V is TRBV5-8 and J is TRBJ2-3; tentative D call: TRBD2 (6 bases). The CDR3 extends over 15 amino acids. V lost 4 bases and J 0 bases, leaving 12 bases between the germline ends. Germline V gene data show CDR1 as SGHTS and CDR2 as YDEGEE. The CDR3 loop reads CASSRGLTSTDTQYF. The CDR3 DNA is TGTGCCAGCAGCCGAGGACTAACTAGCACAGATACGCAGTATTTT.